Detailed here is one T cell receptor (beta chain). Its target is unknown. V lost 6 bases, J lost 3 bases, and 4 bases stayed unmatched. Per germline, CDR1 MNHEY and CDR2 SVGAGI. The CDR3 is made up of 14 amino acids. Here immunoSEQ multiplex PCR was the method, and the copy in TCRdb shows in-frame clones only, minus some. Of around 180,000 clones listed, around nine tenths are singletons. The data belong to a study of T cell responses to AZD1222 COVID-19 vaccine. Study-wide findings and caveats: White British ancestry dominated among donors, who included more females, and clonal diversity was possibly underestimated.

Sequencing was performed on peripheral blood, taken on day 0 of AZD1222 vaccination. The sequence was collected from an adult in good health. This rearrangement joins TRBV6-5 to TRBJ1-2, with 10 nucleotides matching TRBD1. The CDR3: CASSLGQGHYGYTF. DNA of the CDR3: TGTGCCAGCAGCCTGGGACAGGGGCACTATGGCTACACCTTC.